This T cell receptor beta chain was recorded in a study of cytomegalovirus exposure and HLA in healthy donors. 13 Jbeta primers and 60 Vbeta primers were used for the PCR. The assay was immunoSEQ multiplex PCR, and TCRdb's table has in-frame clones only and misses some. The sample table includes approximately 110,000 clones. The sequenced material came from PBMCs. The TCR originated in a man aged 30 to 45 in good health and CMV-seronegative.

This chain's CDR3 is CASSPDKSSYEQYF. DNA of the CDR3: TGTGCCAGCAGCCCAGACAAAAGCTCCTACGAGCAGTACTTC. The V call is TRBV11-2, the J call TRBJ2-7; D is unresolved. This CDR3 region has 14 residues. The V gene's germline CDR1 is SGHAT and CDR2 FQNNGV. Trimming took off 5 bases at V and 0 bases at J, with 11 bases between the two ends.